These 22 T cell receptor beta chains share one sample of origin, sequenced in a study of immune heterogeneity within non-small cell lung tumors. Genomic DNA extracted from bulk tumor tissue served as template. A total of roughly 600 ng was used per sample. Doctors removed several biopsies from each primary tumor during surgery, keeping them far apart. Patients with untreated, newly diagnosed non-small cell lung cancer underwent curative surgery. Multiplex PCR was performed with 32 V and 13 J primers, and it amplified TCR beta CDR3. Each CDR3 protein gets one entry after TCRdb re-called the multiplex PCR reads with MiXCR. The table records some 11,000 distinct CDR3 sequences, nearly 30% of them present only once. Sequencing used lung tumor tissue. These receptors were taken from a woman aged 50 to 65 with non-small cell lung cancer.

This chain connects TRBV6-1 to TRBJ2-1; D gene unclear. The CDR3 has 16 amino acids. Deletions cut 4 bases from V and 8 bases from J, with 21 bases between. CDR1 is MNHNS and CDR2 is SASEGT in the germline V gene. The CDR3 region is CASSVARAMWRDEQFF. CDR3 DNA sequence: TGTGCCAGCAGTGTGGCAAGGGCGATGTGGCGCGATGAGCAGTTCTTC.

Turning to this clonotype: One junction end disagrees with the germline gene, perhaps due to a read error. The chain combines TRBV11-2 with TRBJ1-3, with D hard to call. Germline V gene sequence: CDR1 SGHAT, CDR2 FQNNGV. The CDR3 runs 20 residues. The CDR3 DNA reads TGTGCCAGCAGCTCCTTCCCGAAAGGCCCATGGACGAGCGGAGGAAACACCATACATTTT. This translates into CASSSFPKGPWTSGGNTIHF.

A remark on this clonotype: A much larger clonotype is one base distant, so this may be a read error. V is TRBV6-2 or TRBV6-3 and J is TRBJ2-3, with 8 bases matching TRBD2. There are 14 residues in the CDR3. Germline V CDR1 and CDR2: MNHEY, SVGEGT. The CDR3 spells CASSFGTSSDTEYF. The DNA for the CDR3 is TGTGCCAGCAGTTTCGGGACTAGTTCGGATACGGAGTATTTT.

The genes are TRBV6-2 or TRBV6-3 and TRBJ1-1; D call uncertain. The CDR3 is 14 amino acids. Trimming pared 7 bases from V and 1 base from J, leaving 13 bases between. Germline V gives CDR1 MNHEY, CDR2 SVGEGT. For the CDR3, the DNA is TGTGCCAGCAATTCCCAATACCAGAACACTGAAGCTTTCTTT. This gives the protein CASNSQYQNTEAFF.

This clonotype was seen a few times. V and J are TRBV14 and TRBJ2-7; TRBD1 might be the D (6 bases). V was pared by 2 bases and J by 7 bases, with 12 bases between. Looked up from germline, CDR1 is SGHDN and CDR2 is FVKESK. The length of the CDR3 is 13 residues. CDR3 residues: CASSQNRDGEQYF. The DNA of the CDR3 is TGTGCCAGCAGCCAAAACAGGGATGGAGAGCAGTACTTC.

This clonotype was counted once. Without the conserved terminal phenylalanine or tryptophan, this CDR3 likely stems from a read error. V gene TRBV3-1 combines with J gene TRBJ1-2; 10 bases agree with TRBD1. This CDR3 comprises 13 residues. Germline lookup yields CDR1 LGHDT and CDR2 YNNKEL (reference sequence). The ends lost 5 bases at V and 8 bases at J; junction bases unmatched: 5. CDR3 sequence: CASSWDRGEGYTS. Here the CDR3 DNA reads TGTGCCAGCAGCTGGGACAGGGGAGAAGGCTACACCTCC.

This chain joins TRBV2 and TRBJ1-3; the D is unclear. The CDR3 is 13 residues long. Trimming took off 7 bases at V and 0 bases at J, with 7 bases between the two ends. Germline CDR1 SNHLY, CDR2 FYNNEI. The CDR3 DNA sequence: TGTGCCAGCACGCGGATCTCTGGAAACACCATATATTTT. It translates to CASTRISGNTIYF.

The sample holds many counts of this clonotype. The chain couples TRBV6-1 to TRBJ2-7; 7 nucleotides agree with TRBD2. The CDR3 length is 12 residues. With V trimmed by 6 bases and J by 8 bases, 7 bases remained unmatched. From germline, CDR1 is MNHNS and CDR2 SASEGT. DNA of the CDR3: TGTGCCAGCAGCACCGCGGGAGATCAGCAGTACTTC. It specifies CASSTAGDQQYF.

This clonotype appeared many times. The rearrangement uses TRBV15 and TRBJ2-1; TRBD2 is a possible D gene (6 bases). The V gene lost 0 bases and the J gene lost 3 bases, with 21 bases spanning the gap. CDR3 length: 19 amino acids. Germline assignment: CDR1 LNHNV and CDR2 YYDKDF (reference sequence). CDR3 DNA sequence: TGTGCCACCAGCAGAGATCCTCCCGTGGGGACTCCAAACTACAATGAGCAGTTCTTC. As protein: CATSRDPPVGTPNYNEQFF.

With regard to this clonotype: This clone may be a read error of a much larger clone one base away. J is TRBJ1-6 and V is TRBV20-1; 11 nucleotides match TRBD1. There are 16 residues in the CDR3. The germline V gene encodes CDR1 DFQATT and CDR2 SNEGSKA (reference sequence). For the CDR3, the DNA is TGCATTGCTAGAGGACAGGGGGCGCACTTAGATTCACCCCTCCACTTT. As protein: CIARGQGAHLDSPLHF.

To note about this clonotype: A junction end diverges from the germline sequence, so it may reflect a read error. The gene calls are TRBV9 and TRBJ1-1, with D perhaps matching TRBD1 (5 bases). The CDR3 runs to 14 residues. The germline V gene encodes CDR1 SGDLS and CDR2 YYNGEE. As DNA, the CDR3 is TGTGCCAGCATCGTAGCCGAGACAGAAACTGAAGCTTTCTTT. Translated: CASIVAETETEAFF.

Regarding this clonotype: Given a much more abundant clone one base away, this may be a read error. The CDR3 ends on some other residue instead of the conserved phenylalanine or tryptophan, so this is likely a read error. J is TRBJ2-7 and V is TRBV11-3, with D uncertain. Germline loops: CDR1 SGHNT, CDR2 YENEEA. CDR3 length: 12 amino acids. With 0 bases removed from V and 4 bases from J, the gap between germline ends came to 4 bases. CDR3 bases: TGTGCCAGCAGCTTAGAGGGGTACGAGCAGTACCTC. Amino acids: CASSLEGYEQYL.

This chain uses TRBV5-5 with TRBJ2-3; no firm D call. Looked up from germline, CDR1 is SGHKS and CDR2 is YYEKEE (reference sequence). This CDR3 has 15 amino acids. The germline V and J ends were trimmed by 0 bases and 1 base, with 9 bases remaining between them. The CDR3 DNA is TGTGCCAGCAGCTTGGAACAGCACCGCACAGATACGCAGTATTTT. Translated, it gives CASSLEQHRTDTQYF.

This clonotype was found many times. Written as DNA, the CDR3 is TGTGCCAGCAGCTCGATAGGGGGTAATGAAAAACTGTTTTTT. Its protein product is CASSSIGGNEKLFF. The chain uses TRBV7-6 and TRBJ1-4; TRBD1 might be the D (6 bases). Germline assignment: CDR1 SGHVS and CDR2 FNYEAQ. The CDR3 spans 14 residues. Trimming shortened V by 4 bases and J by 4 bases, and 10 bases separated the two germline ends.

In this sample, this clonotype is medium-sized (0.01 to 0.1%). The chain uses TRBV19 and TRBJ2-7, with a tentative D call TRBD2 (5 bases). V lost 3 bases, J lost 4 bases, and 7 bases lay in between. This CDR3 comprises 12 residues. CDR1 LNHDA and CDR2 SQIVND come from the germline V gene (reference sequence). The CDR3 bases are TGTGCCAGTAGTATTCCGGGGTACGAGCAGTACTTC. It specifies CASSIPGYEQYF.

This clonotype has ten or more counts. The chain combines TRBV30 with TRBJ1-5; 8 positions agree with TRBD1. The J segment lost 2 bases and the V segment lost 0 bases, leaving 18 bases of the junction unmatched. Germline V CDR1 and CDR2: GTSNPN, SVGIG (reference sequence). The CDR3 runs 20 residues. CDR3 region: CAWSVVKRGQVGYGNQPQHF. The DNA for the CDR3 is TGTGCCTGGAGTGTAGTGAAGCGGGGACAGGTGGGTTACGGCAATCAGCCCCAGCATTTT.

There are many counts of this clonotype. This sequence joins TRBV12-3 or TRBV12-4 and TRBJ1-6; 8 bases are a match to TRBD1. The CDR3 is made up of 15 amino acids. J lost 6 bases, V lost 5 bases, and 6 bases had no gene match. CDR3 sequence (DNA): TGTGCCAGCAGTCGACAGGGGACCTCTAATTCACCCCTCCACTTT. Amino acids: CASSRQGTSNSPLHF.

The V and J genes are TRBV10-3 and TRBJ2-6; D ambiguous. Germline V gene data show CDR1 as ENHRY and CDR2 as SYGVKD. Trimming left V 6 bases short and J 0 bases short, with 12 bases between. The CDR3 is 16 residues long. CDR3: CAISVGSHSGANVLTF. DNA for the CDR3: TGTGCCATCAGCGTAGGGTCACACTCTGGGGCCAACGTCCTGACTTTC.

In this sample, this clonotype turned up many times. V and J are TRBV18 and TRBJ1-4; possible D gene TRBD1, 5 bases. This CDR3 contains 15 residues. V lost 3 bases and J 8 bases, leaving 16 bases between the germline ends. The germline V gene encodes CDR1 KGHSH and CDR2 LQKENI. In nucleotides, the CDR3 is TGTGCCAGCTCACCGAACGGGGCGCGTAAAGAAAAACTGTTTTTT. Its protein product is CASSPNGARKEKLFF.

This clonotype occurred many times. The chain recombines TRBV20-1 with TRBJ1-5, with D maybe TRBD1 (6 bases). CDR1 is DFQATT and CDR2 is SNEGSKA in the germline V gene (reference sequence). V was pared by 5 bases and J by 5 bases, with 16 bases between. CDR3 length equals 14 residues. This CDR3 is CSALPDSTHQPQHF. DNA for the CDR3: TGCAGTGCTCTCCCGGACAGCACGCATCAGCCCCAGCATTTT.

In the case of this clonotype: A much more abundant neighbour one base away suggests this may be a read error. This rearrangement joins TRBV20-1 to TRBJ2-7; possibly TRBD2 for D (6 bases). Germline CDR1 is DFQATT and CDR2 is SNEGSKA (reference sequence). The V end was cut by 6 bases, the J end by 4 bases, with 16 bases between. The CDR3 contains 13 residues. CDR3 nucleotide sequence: TGCAGTGCCGTGGAGAGGGGACTTTACGAGCAGTACTTC. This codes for CSAVERGLYEQYF.

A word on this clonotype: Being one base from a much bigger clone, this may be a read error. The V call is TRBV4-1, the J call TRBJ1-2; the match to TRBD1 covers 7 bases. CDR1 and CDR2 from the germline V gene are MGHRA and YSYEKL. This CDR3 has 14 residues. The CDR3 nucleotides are TGCGACAGCAGCCAAGGACAGGTGGGCTATGGCTACACCTTC. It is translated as CDSSQGQVGYGYTF.